These 26 T cell receptor beta chains share one sample of origin, sequenced in a study of cytomegalovirus exposure and HLA in healthy donors. PCR involved 60 Vbeta and 13 Jbeta primers. Libraries were prepared by immunoSEQ multiplex PCR; TCRdb keeps only in-frame clonotypes and omits some of them. The top ten hold over 1.5% of the sample, which has 120,000 or so clones, 66% seen once. The sample consisted of PBMCs. The receptors shown here come from a man younger than 35 in good health and CMV-seronegative.

The chain combines TRBV9 with TRBJ2-5; TRBD2 matches 9 bases. Germline assignment: CDR1 SGDLS and CDR2 YYNGEE. This CDR3 has 16 amino acids. The V gene end was trimmed by 0 bases and the J gene end by 2 bases; junction bases not matched to a gene: 5. DNA of the CDR3: TGTGCCAGCAGCGTAGGGGCTAGCGGGGTTCAAGAGACCCAGTACTTC. This encodes CASSVGASGVQETQYF.

V is TRBV30 and J is TRBJ1-2, with a weak D call TRBD1 (5 bases). V lost 2 bases to trimming and J lost 8 bases, with 18 bases between them. Germline loops: CDR1 GTSNPN, CDR2 SVGIG (reference sequence). The CDR3 is 14 amino acids. CDR3 region: CAWSSSGILGGYTF. The CDR3 region has the DNA TGTGCCTGGAGTTCCTCAGGGATACTGGGCGGCTACACCTTC.

The chain is built from TRBV5-4 and TRBJ1-3; the D is unclear. Germline V gene data show CDR1 as SGHNT and CDR2 as YYREEE (reference sequence). The CDR3 sequence is 14 residues long. V was clipped by 2 bases and J by 3 bases, with 9 bases between them. The CDR3 reads CASSFWGGGNTIYF. The CDR3 coding sequence is TGTGCCAGCAGCTTTTGGGGAGGTGGAAACACCATATATTTT.

The chain has TRBV29-1 and TRBJ2-7, with a possible D match to TRBD1 (6 bases). The germline V gene encodes CDR1 SQVTM and CDR2 ANQGSEA. CDR3 length equals 14 residues. V lost 3 bases and J lost 4, with 16 bases in between. CDR3 sequence (DNA): TGCAGCGTTGACCTGGCAGGGGTCGGTTACGAGCAGTACTTC. It translates to CSVDLAGVGYEQYF.

The rearrangement links TRBV29-1 to TRBJ1-4; D may be TRBD1 (6 bases). CDR1 SQVTM and CDR2 ANQGSEA come from the germline V gene. The CDR3 is made up of 14 amino acids. Between the trimmed V and J ends, which lost 5 bases and 2 bases, there was a span of 12 bases. CDR3 in amino acids: CSVRRGGTNEKLFF. For the CDR3, the DNA is TGCAGCGTTCGTAGGGGGGGGACTAATGAAAAACTGTTTTTT.

The chain carries TRBV5-1 and TRBJ2-2; D possibly corresponds to TRBD1 (6 bases). Trimming removed 6 bases at V and 3 bases at J, with 12 bases between. Germline CDR1 SGHRS, CDR2 YFSETQ. The CDR3 is 14 residues long. The CDR3 bases are TGCGCCAGCACCCCCAGGGGAGACACCGGGGAGCTGTTTTTT. Protein product: CASTPRGDTGELFF.

V is TRBV9 and J is TRBJ1-2, with TRBD1 matching over 9 bases. CDR3 length: 13 amino acids. CDR1 is SGDLS and CDR2 is YYNGEE in the germline V gene. Unmatched junction bases numbered 9, after V lost 8 bases and J lost 7 bases. The CDR3 DNA sequence: TGTGCCAGAACGGACAGGGGAAGTCGTGGCTACACCTTC. The encoded protein is CARTDRGSRGYTF.

The chain is built from TRBV11-2 and TRBJ2-7; D possibly corresponds to TRBD2 (5 bases). The V gene lost 4 bases and the J gene lost 7 bases, with 20 bases spanning the gap. CDR1 and CDR2 (germline): SGHAT, FQNNGV. The CDR3 runs 15 residues. The CDR3 spells CASSSNGPGGGEQYF. CDR3 nucleotides: TGTGCCAGCAGCTCGAATGGCCCAGGCGGCGGGGAGCAGTACTTC.

This rearrangement joins TRBV6-5 to TRBJ2-7; perhaps TRBD2 as D (5 bases). Trimming stripped 0 bases from V and 2 bases from J, with 11 bases between. The germline CDR1 and CDR2 sequences are MNHEY and SVGAGI. The CDR3 totals 15 residues. The CDR3 reads CASSYSPRAAYEQYF. The CDR3 DNA sequence: TGTGCCAGCAGTTACTCTCCGCGGGCAGCCTACGAGCAGTACTTC.

This chain connects TRBV18 to TRBJ1-1; 7 positions agree with TRBD1. Trimming removed 4 bases from V and 4 bases from J; junction bases left unmatched: 3. The CDR3 contains 13 residues. Germline-derived CDR1 and CDR2 are KGHSH and LQKENI. The CDR3 DNA follows: TGTGCCAGCTCACAGGGGGCAGTCACTGAAGCTTTCTTT. It encodes CASSQGAVTEAFF.

The chain joins TRBV7-9 to TRBJ1-2; 9 bases are shared with TRBD1. The CDR3 consists of 15 residues. In germline, CDR1 is SEHNR, CDR2 FQNEAQ (reference sequence). Trimming removed 5 bases from V and 4 bases from J; junction bases left unmatched: 8. The DNA of the CDR3 is TGTGCCAGCAGCCTTGGGACAGGGAAGACCTATGGCTACACCTTC. As protein: CASSLGTGKTYGYTF.

DNA for the CDR3: TGTGCCAGCAGCCAAGTCGGGGGGAACAATCAGCCCCAGCATTTT. Its protein is CASSQVGGNNQPQHF. This chain joins TRBV4-2 and TRBJ1-5, with a weak D call TRBD1 (5 bases). V lost 1 base and J lost 3, with 10 bases in between. The germline V gene has CDR1 LGHNA and CDR2 YNFKEQ. The CDR3 has 15 residues.

The J gene is TRBJ1-5, the V gene TRBV10-3; possible D gene TRBD1, 6 bases. Germline V gives CDR1 ENHRY, CDR2 SYGVKD. Trimming took 9 bases from V and 4 from J, leaving 16 bases between them. The CDR3 totals 14 residues. CDR3 sequence reads: CAMSTGEINQPQHF. The CDR3 bases are TGTGCCATGTCGACAGGAGAAATAAATCAGCCCCAGCATTTT.

The rearrangement links TRBV28 to TRBJ2-3; possible D gene TRBD1, 6 bases. CDR3 length: 15 residues. Per the germline V gene, CDR1 is MDHEN and CDR2 is SYDVKM. V gave up 5 bases and J gave up 6 bases, with 18 bases separating them. The CDR3 loop is CASSSSTGLRDTQYF. As DNA, the CDR3 is TGTGCCAGCAGTAGCTCGACAGGCCTTAGGGATACGCAGTATTTT.

The chain links TRBV6-5 to TRBJ1-3; tentatively, D is TRBD1 (5 bases). Germline V CDR1 and CDR2: MNHEY, SVGAGI. The CDR3 spans 16 residues. Trimming shortened V by 2 bases and J by 2 bases, and 13 bases separated the two germline ends. CDR3 coding DNA: TGTGCCAGCAGTTACGGTCCAGGGCCCCCTGGAAACACCATATATTTT. It is translated as CASSYGPGPPGNTIYF.

This clone was found once. V usage is TRBV19 and J usage is TRBJ1-5, with a possible D match to TRBD1 (5 bases). The germline CDR1 and CDR2 sequences are LNHDA and SQIVND (reference sequence). Trimming removed 5 bases from V and 7 bases from J, with 18 bases in between. This CDR3 is 15 amino acids long. The CDR3 region has the DNA TGTGCCAGTAGTTCGGCGGGGCAGGGCGGCCAGCCCCAGCATTTT. This encodes CASSSAGQGGQPQHF.

The chain employs TRBV30 and TRBJ2-7; no clear D gene. V lost 3 bases and J lost 7, with 10 bases in between. CDR1 is GTSNPN, CDR2 SVGIG, per germline (reference sequence). The CDR3 length is 11 residues. The CDR3 protein is CAWSGLREQYF. The DNA of the CDR3 is TGTGCCTGGAGCGGGTTGAGGGAGCAGTACTTC.

The V call is TRBV6-5, the J call TRBJ2-7; 11 bases are a match to TRBD2. Germline V lookup: CDR1 MNHEY, CDR2 SVGAGI. Losses at the gene ends were 4 bases for V and 5 bases for J; bases not matched to a gene: 7. This CDR3 comprises 15 residues. The CDR3 DNA reads TGTGCCAGCAGTTCTTTAGCGGGAGGGTTCCACGAGCAGTACTTC. It yields the protein CASSSLAGGFHEQYF.

The genes are TRBV5-1 and TRBJ2-1; 13 bases map to TRBD2. This CDR3 region has 14 residues. V dropped 4 bases and J dropped 13; count of bases not matched to a gene: 8. Germline V gene sequence: CDR1 SGHRS, CDR2 YFSETQ. The CDR3 nucleotides are TGCGCCAGCAGCACCGGGACTAGCGGGATGGTCCAGTTCTTC. Protein sequence: CASSTGTSGMVQFF.

The V and J genes are TRBV28 and TRBJ1-5; D is undetermined. V was shortened by 8 bases and J by 0 bases, with 17 bases between the two germline ends. The CDR3 loop spans 16 amino acids. Looked up from germline, CDR1 is MDHEN and CDR2 is SYDVKM. The DNA for the CDR3 is TGTGCCAGCCGCATCGGGGAGTTCAATAGCAATCAGCCCCAGCATTTT. It is translated as CASRIGEFNSNQPQHF.

This chain's CDR3 is CSVVTGETYEQYF. Here the CDR3 DNA reads TGCAGCGTTGTGACAGGGGAGACCTACGAGCAGTACTTC. The V call is TRBV29-1, the J call TRBJ2-5, with 8 bases fitting TRBD1. The closer fit of TRBJ2-7 to the DNA end suggests the J call may be wrong. This CDR3 is built from 13 residues. In germline, CDR1 is SQVTM, CDR2 ANQGSEA.

This sequence joins TRBV12-5 and TRBJ2-2; TRBD2 matches at 9 bases. This CDR3 has 15 residues. Germline V gives CDR1 LGHNT, CDR2 FRNRAP. The J segment lost 3 bases and the V segment lost 1 base, leaving 0 bases of the junction unmatched. CDR3 in DNA: TGTGCTAGTGGTTTGGGACTAGCGGACACCGGGGAGCTGTTTTTT. Protein: CASGLGLADTGELFF.

As concerns this clone: Germline is not matched at one junction end, which may reflect a read error. This chain uses TRBV30 with TRBJ2-5, with unresolved D. This CDR3 spans 8 amino acids. Germline CDR1 GTSNPN, CDR2 SVGIG (reference sequence). DNA for the CDR3: TGTGCCTGGAGTATCGGAGACTTC. The encoded protein is CAWSIGDF.

The chain employs TRBV7-2 and TRBJ1-5; D not resolved. This CDR3 is 16 amino acids long. V lost 2 bases and J 3 bases, leaving 14 bases between the germline ends. The germline gives CDR1 SGHTA, CDR2 FQGNSA. The CDR3 reads CASSLYGTTPNQPQHF. CDR3 bases: TGTGCCAGCAGCTTATATGGCACTACCCCCAATCAGCCCCAGCATTTT.

This clone was counted only a few times. This chain joins TRBV20-1 and TRBJ2-5; D is perhaps TRBD1 (5 bases). The CDR3 has 11 amino acids. V lost 4 bases, J lost 2 bases, and 5 bases lay in between. Germline loops: CDR1 DFQATT, CDR2 SNEGSKA (reference sequence). CDR3 residues: CSATGQETQYF. CDR3 nucleotides: TGCAGTGCTACAGGGCAAGAGACCCAGTACTTC.

This clone occurred a few times. The chain recombines TRBV5-5 with TRBJ2-7, with TRBD1 matching 9 bases. Per germline, CDR1 SGHKS and CDR2 YYEKEE (reference sequence). The CDR3 covers 16 residues. The V gene end was trimmed by 4 bases and the J gene end by 0 bases; junction bases not matched to a gene: 8. The CDR3: CASSPGTGSSSYEQYF. For the CDR3, the DNA is TGTGCCAGCAGCCCCGGGACAGGGAGCTCCTCCTACGAGCAGTACTTC.